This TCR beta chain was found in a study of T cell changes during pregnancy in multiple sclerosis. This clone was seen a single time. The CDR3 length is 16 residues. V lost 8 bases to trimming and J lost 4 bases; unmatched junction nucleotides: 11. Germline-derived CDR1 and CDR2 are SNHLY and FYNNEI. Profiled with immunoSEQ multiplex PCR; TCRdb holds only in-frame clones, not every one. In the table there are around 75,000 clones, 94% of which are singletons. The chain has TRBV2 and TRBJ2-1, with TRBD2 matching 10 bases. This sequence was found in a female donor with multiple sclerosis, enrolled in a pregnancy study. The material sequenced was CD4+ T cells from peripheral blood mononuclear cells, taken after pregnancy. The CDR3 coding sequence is TGTGCCAGCTCCGTGTTAGCGGGAGGAGGGTACAATGAGCAGTTCTTC. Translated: CASSVLAGGGYNEQFF.